This TCR beta chain was obtained from a study of cytomegalovirus exposure and HLA in healthy donors. Germline V CDR1 and CDR2: LGHNT, FRNRAP. J was trimmed by 4 bases and V by 0 bases; bases with no gene match: 5. This CDR3 region has 15 residues. General observations from the study: TCR beta V segments were, for the most part, productive about 90% or about 30% of the time in an earlier analysis. HLA alleles showed associations with some 15,000 TCR beta sequences in a later analysis, at a 0.05 false discovery rate. TCR beta chain V- and J-gene trimming was linked, in a later analysis, to a missense variant in DCLRE1C. A later analysis showed HLA-associated TCR beta chains outstripping equally common others in clonal expansion.

Primers included in the PCR were 60 Vbeta and 13 Jbeta primers. The repertoire was sequenced with immunoSEQ multiplex PCR; TCRdb's copy has only in-frame clones and lacks some. The sample includes 200,000 to 300,000 clones, roughly 82% of them seen just once. A remark on this clone: The antigen remains unidentified.

The chain carries TRBV12-5 and TRBJ2-5; 7 nucleotides agree with TRBD1. The sample was PBMCs. This receptor was identified in a woman in her forties in good health and CMV-seropositive. The CDR3 here is CASGLVSQGVETQYF. CDR3 nucleotides: TGTGCTAGTGGTTTGGTTAGTCAGGGGGTAGAGACCCAGTACTTC.